This T cell receptor (beta chain) appears in the sequencing data of a study of human T cells and chemical hapten exposure. The junction had 4 bases not matched to a gene; V was cut back by 9 bases and J by 5 bases. CDR3 size: 12 residues. Germline assignment: CDR1 SNHLY and CDR2 FYNNEI. TCRdb processed the RACE reads anew with MiXCR; each CDR3 protein has one entry. The data hold some 330,000 distinct CDR3 sequences, with 4.5% to 7% observed a single time. Specified time point: pre-sensitization, week 0. Treatment described: therapeutic diphenylcyclopropenone sensitization with weekly scalp DPC. The TCR sequence derives from a young woman with alopecia areata. Some clones in this sample may be carry-over from other donors' samples. The V and J genes are TRBV2 and TRBJ2-1; TRBD1 matches at 7 bases. The sequences come from whole blood, collected in connection with sensitization to the hapten diphenylcyclopropenone (DPC). As DNA, the CDR3 is TGTGCCAGAGGGACAGCAAACAATGAGCAGTTCTTC. Encoded protein: CARGTANNEQFF.